The sequence of this TCR beta chain was determined in a study of T cell repertoires in cytomegalovirus infection. Turning to the study itself: Evidence of both CMV infection and a matching HLA type came from public TCR beta signatures.

In this sample, this clonotype turned up many times. The target antigen is unknown. An end of the junction does not agree with germline; a read error may underlie this. TCRdb passed the reads through MiXCR, listing each CDR3 protein once. In the table there are about 180,000 distinct CDR3 sequences, around 15% of which are singletons. Study outcomes and limitations: Dominant in the ex vivo response were TCR beta clonotypes restricted by HLA-C and specific for CMV. Summed frequency of public TCR beta families distinguished CMV carriers with the relevant HLA.

This CDR3 spans 15 amino acids. Germline V gives CDR1 SSHAT, CDR2 FNYEAQ (reference sequence). The chain has TRBV7-7 and TRBJ1-1; TRBD1 is a possible D gene (6 bases). Sequenced sample: PBMCs. This receptor was taken from a human donor in good health (CMV status not recorded). Some clones in this sample may be carry-over from other donors' samples. The CDR3 bases are TGTGCTAGCAGCTTAGAAAGGGGGTGTTACACTGAAGCTTTCTTT. The encoded protein is CASSLERGCYTEAFF.